Listed below are T cell receptor beta chains from one sample, sequenced in a study of T cells in Graves' hyperthyroidism and ophthalmopathy. TCRdb re-analysed the multiplex PCR reads in MiXCR, keeping a single row per CDR3 protein. The sample holds about 400,000 distinct CDR3 sequences, approximately 25% seen once. The source material was blood. The receptors were sampled from a man aged 45-60 years with Graves' hyperthyroidism. The conserved cysteine and the conserved F or W are not part of the CDR3 here. Each record gives: V gene, CDR3 length, CDR3 protein.

>TRBV7-9|11
ASSQGQSGKLF
>TRBV20-1|12
SATGQLGYNEQF
>TRBV5-4|13
ASSFKLDGAYEQY
>TRBV6-1|13
ASSQPEFGVYEQY
>TRBV6-5|12
ASSYSWRPETQY
>TRBV19|14
ASSMKRDLSYNEQF
>TRBV3-1|14
ASSHLSKGLPYEQY
>TRBV12-5|14
ASVRADRGAHNEQF
>TRBV10-3|11
AISGFPEETQY
>TRBV3-1|14
ASSQTLAASTDTQY
>TRBV7-9|13
ASSGGQSTNEKLF
>TRBV10-3|12
VISEPDNQETQY
>TRBV5-1|13
ASSLMRDSYNEQF
>TRBV20-1|13
SASPAGAMNTEAF
>TRBV12-3/TRBV12-4|14
ASSPWTGYDTGELF
>TRBV28|11
ASSEERGYEQY
>TRBV24-1|11
ATSDPDNYEQY
>TRBV7-2|12
ASSLAYAPDTQY
>TRBV20-1|13
SARETLAGGGEQF
>TRBV11-3|10
ASSPRSEEQY
>TRBV14|11
ASSQGGYYEQY
>TRBV28|9
ASSLGTGLN
>TRBV5-1|12
ASSEGTSADTQY
>TRBV7-2|12
ASSLRDRVGEQY
>TRBV12-3/TRBV12-4|13
ASSAPIGENTEAF
>TRBV10-3|16
AISESGTSGRRAETQY
>TRBV20-1|12
SASAGGPGETQY
>TRBV10-3|12
AISESTLGKGYT
>TRBV20-1|12
SARRGFSYNEQF
>TRBV13|12
ASSARDSPYEQY
>TRBV20-1|13
SARPGPAQTYEQY
>TRBV7-9|12
ASSVTGGRNEQF
>TRBV27|12
ASRPGQSNQPQH
>TRBV18|14
ASSERTGGTYRGYT
>TRBV11-2|12
ASSIGSRGYEQY
>TRBV19|11
ASSAGPGYEQY
>TRBV7-3|13
ASSRDRVRDTEAF
>TRBV7-9|12
ASSKRQGTNEQY
>TRBV4-1|16
ASSQQTSGTGNTDTQY
>TRBV11-3|13
ASSLGQFMNTEAF
>TRBV27|11
ASSLYQGNGYT
>TRBV6-2/TRBV6-3|12
ASSSWSGRDEQF
>TRBV30|11
AWSPSSYNEQF